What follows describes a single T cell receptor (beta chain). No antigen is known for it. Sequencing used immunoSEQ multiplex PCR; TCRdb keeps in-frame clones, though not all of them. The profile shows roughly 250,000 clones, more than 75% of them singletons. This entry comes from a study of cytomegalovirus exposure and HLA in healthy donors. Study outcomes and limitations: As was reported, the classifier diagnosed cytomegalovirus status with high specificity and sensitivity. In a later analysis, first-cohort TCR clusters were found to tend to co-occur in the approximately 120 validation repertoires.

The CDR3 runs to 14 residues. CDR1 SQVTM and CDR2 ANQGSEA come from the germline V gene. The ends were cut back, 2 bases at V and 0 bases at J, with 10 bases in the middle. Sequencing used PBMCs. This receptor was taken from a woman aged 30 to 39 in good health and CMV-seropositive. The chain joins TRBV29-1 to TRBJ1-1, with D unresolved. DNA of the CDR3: TGCAGCGTTGAAAATCCGGGGATGAACACTGAAGCTTTCTTT. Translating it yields CSVENPGMNTEAFF.